This T cell receptor (beta chain) emerged from a study of CD8 T cells in ankylosing spondylitis. It was by quantitative 5'-RACE with molecular barcodes that TCR beta libraries were made. TCRdb re-called the 5' RACE reads through MiXCR, storing one row per CDR3 protein. The sample has roughly 180,000 distinct CDR3 sequences, 9.5% to 10% seen once. Of note for this clonotype: Its antigen is unknown.

Germline V gives CDR1 KGHDR, CDR2 SFDVKD. The CDR3 totals 14 residues. Losses at the gene ends were 7 bases for V and 7 bases for J; bases not matched to a gene: 4. Study-wide results and limits: Significant enrichment of disease-linked clones was reportedly seen in matched ankylosing spondylitis synovial fluid. Reports of some motif variants in reactive arthritis synovial fluid and blood predate this one.

Sequencing was carried out using blood, either unsorted or a sorted T cell fraction (not recorded which). This clonotype originated in a female donor with ankylosing spondylitis or in good health (not recorded which). The chain joins TRBV24-1 to TRBJ2-2; 11 bases match TRBD2. The CDR3 DNA sequence: TGTGCCACCAGCCTAGCGGGAGGTCACGGGGAGCTGTTTTTT. It encodes CATSLAGGHGELFF.